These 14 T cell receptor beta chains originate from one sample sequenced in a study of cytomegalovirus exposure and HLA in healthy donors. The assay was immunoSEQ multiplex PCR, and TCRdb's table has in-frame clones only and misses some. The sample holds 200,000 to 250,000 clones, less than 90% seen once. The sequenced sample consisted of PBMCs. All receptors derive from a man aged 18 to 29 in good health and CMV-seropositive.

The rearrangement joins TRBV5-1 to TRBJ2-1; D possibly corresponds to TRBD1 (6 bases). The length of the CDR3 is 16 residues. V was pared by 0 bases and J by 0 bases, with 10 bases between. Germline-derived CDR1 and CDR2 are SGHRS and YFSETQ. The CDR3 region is CASSLAQGLSYNEQFF. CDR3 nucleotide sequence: TGCGCCAGCAGCTTGGCCCAGGGGCTCTCCTACAATGAGCAGTTCTTC.

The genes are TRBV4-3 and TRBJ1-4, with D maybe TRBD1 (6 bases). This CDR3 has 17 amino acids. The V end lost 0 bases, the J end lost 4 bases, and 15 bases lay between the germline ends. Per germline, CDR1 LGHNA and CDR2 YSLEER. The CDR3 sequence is CASSQERARGLNEKLFF. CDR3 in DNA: TGCGCCAGCAGCCAAGAGAGGGCCCGGGGGCTTAATGAAAAACTGTTTTTT.

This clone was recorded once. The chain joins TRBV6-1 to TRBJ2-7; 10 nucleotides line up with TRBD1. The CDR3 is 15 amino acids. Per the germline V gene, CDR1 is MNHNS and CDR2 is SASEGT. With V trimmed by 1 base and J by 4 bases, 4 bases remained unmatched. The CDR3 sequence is CASSEGDRGLYEQYF. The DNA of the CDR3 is TGTGCCAGCAGTGAAGGAGACAGGGGGCTTTACGAGCAGTACTTC.

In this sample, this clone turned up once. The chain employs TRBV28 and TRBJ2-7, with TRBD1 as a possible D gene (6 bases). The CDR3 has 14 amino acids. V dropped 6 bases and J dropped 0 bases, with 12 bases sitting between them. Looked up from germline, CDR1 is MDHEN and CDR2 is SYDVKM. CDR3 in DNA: TGTGCCAGCAGCCGAGGGGGTAGCTCCTACGAGCAGTACTTC. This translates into CASSRGGSSYEQYF.

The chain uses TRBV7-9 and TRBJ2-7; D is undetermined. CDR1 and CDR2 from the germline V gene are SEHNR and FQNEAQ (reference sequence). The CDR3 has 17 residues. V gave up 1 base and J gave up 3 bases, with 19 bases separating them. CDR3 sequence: CASSLGRTAVGFYEQYF. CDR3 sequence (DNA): TGTGCCAGCAGCTTAGGTCGGACGGCTGTTGGTTTCTACGAGCAGTACTTC.

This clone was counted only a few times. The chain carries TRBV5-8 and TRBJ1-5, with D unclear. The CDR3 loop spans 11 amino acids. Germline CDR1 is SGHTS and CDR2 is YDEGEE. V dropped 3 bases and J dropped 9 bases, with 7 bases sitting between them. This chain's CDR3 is CASSSPSPQHF. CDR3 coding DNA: TGTGCCAGCAGCTCCCCGTCGCCCCAGCATTTT.

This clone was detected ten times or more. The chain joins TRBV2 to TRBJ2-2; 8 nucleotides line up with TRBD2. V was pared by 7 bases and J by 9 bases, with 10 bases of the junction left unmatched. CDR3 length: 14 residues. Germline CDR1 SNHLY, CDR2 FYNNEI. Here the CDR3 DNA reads TGTGCCAGCATGGAGCTAGCGGGCGTCAGGGAGCTGTTTTTT. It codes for CASMELAGVRELFF.

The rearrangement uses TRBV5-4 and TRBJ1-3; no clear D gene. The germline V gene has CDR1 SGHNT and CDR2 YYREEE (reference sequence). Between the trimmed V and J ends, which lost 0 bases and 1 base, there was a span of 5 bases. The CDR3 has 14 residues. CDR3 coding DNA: TGTGCCAGCAGCTTGGCGGGTTCTGGAAACACCATATATTTT. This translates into CASSLAGSGNTIYF. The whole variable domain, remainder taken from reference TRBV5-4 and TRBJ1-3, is ETGVTQSPTHLIKTRGQQVTLRCSSQSGHNTVSWYQQALGQGPQFIFQYYREEENGRGNFPPRFSGLQFPNYSSELNVNALELDDSALYLCASSLAGSGNTIYFGEGSWLTVV.

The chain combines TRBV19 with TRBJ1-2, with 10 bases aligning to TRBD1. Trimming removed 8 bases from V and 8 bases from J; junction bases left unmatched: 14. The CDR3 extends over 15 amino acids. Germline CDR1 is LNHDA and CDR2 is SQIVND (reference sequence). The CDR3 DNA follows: TGTGCCAGTCTACAACCGGGACAGGGGTATAGGGGCTACACCTTC. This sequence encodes CASLQPGQGYRGYTF.

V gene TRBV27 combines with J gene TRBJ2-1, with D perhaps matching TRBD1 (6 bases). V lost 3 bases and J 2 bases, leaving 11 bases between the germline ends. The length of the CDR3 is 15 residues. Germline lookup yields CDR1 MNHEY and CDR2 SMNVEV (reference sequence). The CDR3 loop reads CASSFWQGTYNEQFF. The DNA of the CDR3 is TGTGCCAGCAGTTTCTGGCAGGGGACCTACAATGAGCAGTTCTTC.

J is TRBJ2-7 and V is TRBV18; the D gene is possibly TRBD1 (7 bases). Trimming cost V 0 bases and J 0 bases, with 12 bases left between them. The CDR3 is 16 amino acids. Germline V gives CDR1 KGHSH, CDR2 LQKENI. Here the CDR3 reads CASSPPQGGHSYEQYF. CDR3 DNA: TGTGCCAGCTCACCACCGCAGGGGGGTCACTCCTACGAGCAGTACTTC.

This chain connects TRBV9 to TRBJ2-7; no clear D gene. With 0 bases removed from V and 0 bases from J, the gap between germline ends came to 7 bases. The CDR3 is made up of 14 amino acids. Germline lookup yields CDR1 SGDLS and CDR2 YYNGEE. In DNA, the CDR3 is TGTGCCAGCAGCGTAGCCACAGCCTCCTACGAGCAGTACTTC. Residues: CASSVATASYEQYF. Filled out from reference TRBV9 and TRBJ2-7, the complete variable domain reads DSGVTQTPKHLITATGQRVTLRCSPRSGDLSVYWYQQSLDQGLQFLIQYYNGEERAKGNILERFSAQQFPDLHSELNLSSLELGDSALYFCASSVATASYEQYFGPGTRLTVT.

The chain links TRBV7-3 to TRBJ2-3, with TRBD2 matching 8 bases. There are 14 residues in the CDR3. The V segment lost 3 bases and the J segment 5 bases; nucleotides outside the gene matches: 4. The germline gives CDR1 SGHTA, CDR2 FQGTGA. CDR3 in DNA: TGTGCCAGCAGCTTCGCGGGAGGAGGAGATACGCAGTATTTT. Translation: CASSFAGGGDTQYF.

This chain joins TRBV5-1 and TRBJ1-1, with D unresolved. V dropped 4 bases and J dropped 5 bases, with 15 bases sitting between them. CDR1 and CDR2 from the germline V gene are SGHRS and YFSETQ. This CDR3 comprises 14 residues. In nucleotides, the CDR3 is TGCGCCAGCAGCCGAATCAGTTCTGGGACTGAAGCTTTCTTT. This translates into CASSRISSGTEAFF.